The sequence of this T cell receptor (beta chain) was determined in a study of beta chain features in type 1 diabetes. Study results and limitations: Here, the possible influence of HLA type (on TCRB rearrangement) remained unresolved. Patients with Type 1 diabetes showed moderately but significantly shorter TCRB CDR3s in all four CD4+ subsets. cDNA-based reads could over-represent cells with high TCR expression. The similarity of naive, central memory and Treg TCRB repertoires appeared greater among patients than among healthy donors. Among type 1 diabetes patients, VDJ junctions had fewer insertions and more deletions.

The CDR3 has 13 amino acids. V was pared by 5 bases and J by 6 bases, with 14 bases between. Germline V gives CDR1 SGHVS, CDR2 FNYEAQ. Of the isolated RNA, all was reverse transcribed, and so the sequenced material was expressed TCRB transcripts. TCRdb's table, derived via immunoSEQ multiplex PCR, lists solely in-frame clones and lacks some. The sample contains 300,000 to 400,000 clones, 9.3% of which appear only once. Remarks on this clone: Its antigen is not identified.

The sequenced sample was central memory CD4+ T cells from blood. This chain uses TRBV7-6 with TRBJ2-7; no definite D call. The sequence derives from a man aged 25-45 years with type 1 diabetes. Written as DNA, the CDR3 is TGTGCCAGCAGCCTCGACCTCGTCGGCGAGCAGTACTTC. Its protein product is CASSLDLVGEQYF.